The clone carrying this TCR beta chain was counted a few times. Its target is not known. This sample was included in a study of T-cell memory formation after mild COVID-19. Notes on the study in general: In pre-infection memory, a portion of responding clones appeared, which suggested that cross-reactive memory joined. Still unconfirmed is whether the second-wave clones peaking on day 37 recognized SARS-CoV-2.

TCRdb processed the 5' RACE reads anew with MiXCR; each CDR3 protein has one entry. The top ten hold around two fifths of the sample, which has fewer than 95,000 distinct CDR3 sequences, approximately 15% seen once. The V gene lost 6 bases and the J gene lost 3 bases, with 8 bases spanning the gap. The CDR3 is made up of 12 amino acids. This receptor was taken from a young man who had mild COVID-19 (a few samples of this study predate the infection). Cell type and time point are not known. The specimen sequenced was PBMCs or a T cell subset sorted from them (not recorded which). The chain couples TRBV12-3 or TRBV12-4 to TRBJ1-1, with D unclear. This chain's CDR3 is CASSETDTEAFF. The CDR3 nucleotides are TGTGCCAGCAGCGAAACAGACACTGAAGCTTTCTTT.